Listed below are T cell receptor beta chains from one sample, sequenced in a study of T-cell memory formation after mild COVID-19. TCRdb processed the 5' RACE reads anew with MiXCR; each CDR3 protein has one entry. The sample has under 200,000 distinct CDR3 sequences; under 14% are singletons. Sequencing was done on a sample of PBMCs or a T cell subset sorted from them (not recorded which). These receptors originate from a man aged 18 to 29 who had mild COVID-19 (a few samples of this study predate the infection). Cell type and time point are not known. CDR3s include the opening cysteine and the closing phenylalanine or tryptophan. The order of the fields is J gene, clone size, D gene, V gene, CDR3 protein, CDR3 DNA. A D gene is named only where the DNA matches it firmly. Size tells how often a clone was seen (once, few, many) or the class of an expanded clone, and some rows leave it out.

J gene: TRBJ1-1
clone size: few
D gene: TRBD1
V gene: TRBV2
CDR3 protein: CASIADRELEAFF
CDR3 DNA: TGTGCCAGCATCGCGGACAGGGAGCTTGAAGCTTTCTTT

J gene: TRBJ1-1
clone size: -
D gene: -
V gene: TRBV5-6
CDR3 protein: CASSSRRELKRTEAFF
CDR3 DNA: TGTGCCAGCAGCTCTCGACGGGAGTTAAAAAGAACTGAAGCTTTCTTT

J gene: TRBJ2-1
clone size: -
D gene: -
V gene: TRBV18
CDR3 protein: CASSPILRSSYNEQFF
CDR3 DNA: TGTGCCAGCTCACCAATTCTACGGAGCTCCTACAATGAGCAGTTCTTC

J gene: TRBJ2-7
clone size: few
D gene: TRBD1
V gene: TRBV9
CDR3 protein: CASSVVGTGFDEQYF
CDR3 DNA: TGTGCCAGCAGCGTAGTGGGGACAGGGTTCGACGAGCAGTACTTC

J gene: TRBJ2-4
clone size: few
D gene: TRBD2
V gene: TRBV12-3/TRBV12-4
CDR3 protein: CASSLRGVKNIQYF
CDR3 DNA: TGTGCCAGCAGTTTACGGGGGGTTAAAAACATTCAGTACTTC

J gene: TRBJ2-5
clone size: -
D gene: -
V gene: TRBV29-1
CDR3 protein: CSVAKQGETQYF
CDR3 DNA: TGCAGCGTTGCTAAGCAGGGGGAGACCCAGTACTTC

J gene: TRBJ1-5
clone size: few
D gene: TRBD1
V gene: TRBV7-2
CDR3 protein: CASSRDRYSNQPQHF
CDR3 DNA: TGTGCCAGCAGCCGGGACAGATATAGCAATCAGCCCCAGCATTTT

J gene: TRBJ2-1
clone size: -
D gene: TRBD1
V gene: TRBV5-6
CDR3 protein: CASSLDDRGIFF
CDR3 DNA: TGTGCCAGCAGCTTGGACGACAGGGGAATTTTCTTC

J gene: TRBJ2-7
clone size: few
D gene: -
V gene: TRBV4-2
CDR3 protein: CASSQATGSYEQYF
CDR3 DNA: TGTGCCAGCAGCCAAGCTACAGGTTCCTACGAGCAGTACTTC

J gene: TRBJ2-1
clone size: few
D gene: -
V gene: TRBV5-1
CDR3 protein: CASSLGILAVDYNEQFF
CDR3 DNA: TGCGCCAGCAGCTTGGGAATTCTGGCGGTAGATTACAATGAGCAGTTCTTC

J gene: TRBJ2-1
clone size: -
D gene: -
V gene: TRBV6-2/TRBV6-3
CDR3 protein: CASSYSTPPEQFF
CDR3 DNA: TGTGCCAGCAGTTACTCGACCCCCCCTGAGCAGTTCTTC

J gene: TRBJ2-5
clone size: -
D gene: -
V gene: TRBV5-1
CDR3 protein: CATGSGTPRETQYF
CDR3 DNA: TGCGCCACCGGTTCCGGGACACCAAGGGAGACCCAGTACTTC

J gene: TRBJ2-5
clone size: few
D gene: -
V gene: TRBV14
CDR3 protein: CASSSGRRFQETQYF
CDR3 DNA: TGTGCCAGCAGCTCGGGACGGAGATTTCAAGAGACCCAGTACTTC

J gene: TRBJ1-1
clone size: few
D gene: -
V gene: TRBV7-3
CDR3 protein: CASSSGSPNTEAFF
CDR3 DNA: TGTGCCAGCAGCTCGGGGTCTCCCAACACTGAAGCTTTCTTT

J gene: TRBJ2-3
clone size: -
D gene: -
V gene: TRBV7-2
CDR3 protein: CASMGGRGPADTQYF
CDR3 DNA: TGTGCCAGCATGGGGGGGCGGGGCCCCGCAGATACGCAGTATTTT

J gene: TRBJ1-6
clone size: -
D gene: TRBD1
V gene: TRBV6-1
CDR3 protein: CASRAFGTGGNSPLHF
CDR3 DNA: TGTGCCAGCAGAGCCTTCGGGACAGGGGGTAATTCACCCCTCCACTTT

J gene: TRBJ2-5
clone size: many
D gene: -
V gene: TRBV4-1
CDR3 protein: CASSQDRLAIIQETQYF
CDR3 DNA: TGCGCCAGCAGCCAAGATCGGCTAGCGATTATCCAAGAGACCCAGTACTTC

J gene: TRBJ2-1
clone size: many
D gene: TRBD1
V gene: TRBV7-3
CDR3 protein: CASSSRGLAFNEQFF
CDR3 DNA: TGTGCCAGCAGCTCCAGGGGGCTGGCTTTCAATGAGCAGTTCTTC

J gene: TRBJ2-7
clone size: many
D gene: -
V gene: TRBV5-6
CDR3 protein: CASSNSYYEQYF
CDR3 DNA: TGTGCCAGCAGTAACAGCTACTACGAGCAGTACTTC

J gene: TRBJ1-1
clone size: many
D gene: -
V gene: TRBV5-1
CDR3 protein: CASRRESNTEAFF
CDR3 DNA: TGCGCCAGCAGGAGGGAGTCGAACACTGAAGCTTTCTTT

J gene: TRBJ1-2
clone size: few
D gene: TRBD1
V gene: TRBV5-1
CDR3 protein: CASQSRTGGTNYGYTF
CDR3 DNA: TGCGCCAGTCAATCACGGACAGGGGGGACTAACTATGGCTACACCTTC

J gene: TRBJ1-2
clone size: few
D gene: TRBD1
V gene: TRBV29-1
CDR3 protein: CSSGTGGYGYTF
CDR3 DNA: TGCAGCTCCGGGACAGGGGGCTATGGCTACACCTTC

J gene: TRBJ2-5
clone size: -
D gene: -
V gene: TRBV3-1
CDR3 protein: CASSLRQAAGETQYF
CDR3 DNA: TGTGCCAGCAGCCTACGACAGGCTGCCGGGGAGACCCAGTACTTC

J gene: TRBJ1-5
clone size: -
D gene: -
V gene: TRBV20-1
CDR3 protein: CSARAGSEQPQHF
CDR3 DNA: TGCAGTGCTAGAGCTGGGAGTGAGCAGCCCCAGCATTTT

J gene: TRBJ2-1
clone size: -
D gene: -
V gene: TRBV18
CDR3 protein: CASSPPLRDEQFF
CDR3 DNA: TGTGCCAGCTCACCGCCCTTAAGAGATGAGCAGTTCTTC

J gene: TRBJ1-5
clone size: -
D gene: -
V gene: TRBV19
CDR3 protein: CASTGTNDQPQHF
CDR3 DNA: TGTGCCAGCACCGGGACAAATGATCAGCCCCAGCATTTT

J gene: TRBJ2-3
clone size: many
D gene: TRBD1
V gene: TRBV20-1
CDR3 protein: CSANSMTGGTDTQYF
CDR3 DNA: TGCAGTGCTAACTCGATGACAGGGGGCACAGATACGCAGTATTTT

J gene: TRBJ1-6
clone size: many
D gene: -
V gene: TRBV7-9
CDR3 protein: CASSFSQDSPLHF
CDR3 DNA: TGTGCCAGCAGCTTTTCCCAGGATTCACCCCTCCACTTT

J gene: TRBJ1-2
clone size: few
D gene: TRBD1
V gene: TRBV7-2
CDR3 protein: CASRGTGAQGYTF
CDR3 DNA: TGTGCCAGCAGGGGGACAGGGGCGCAGGGCTACACCTTC

J gene: TRBJ2-1
clone size: -
D gene: -
V gene: TRBV7-9
CDR3 protein: CASRVLDEQFF
CDR3 DNA: TGTGCCAGCAGGGTTCTCGATGAGCAGTTCTTC

J gene: TRBJ1-4
clone size: -
D gene: TRBD1
V gene: TRBV7-2
CDR3 protein: CASSLAGTGGANEKLFF
CDR3 DNA: TGTGCCAGCAGCTTAGCCGGGACAGGGGGGGCGAATGAAAAACTGTTTTTT

J gene: TRBJ1-1
clone size: -
D gene: TRBD1
V gene: TRBV6-5
CDR3 protein: CASHRQGRAEAFF
CDR3 DNA: TGTGCCAGCCATCGACAGGGACGGGCTGAAGCTTTCTTT

J gene: TRBJ2-1
clone size: many
D gene: TRBD2
V gene: TRBV7-2
CDR3 protein: CASSSPLGGGAYNEQFF
CDR3 DNA: TGTGCCAGCAGCTCGCCTCTGGGCGGGGGGGCTTACAATGAGCAGTTCTTC

J gene: TRBJ2-3
clone size: few
D gene: -
V gene: TRBV4-1
CDR3 protein: CASKPRPPAGIADTQYF
CDR3 DNA: TGCGCCAGCAAACCACGACCCCCGGCGGGGATCGCAGATACGCAGTATTTT

J gene: TRBJ1-4
clone size: -
D gene: -
V gene: TRBV20-1
CDR3 protein: CSAKRGANEKLFF
CDR3 DNA: TGCAGTGCCAAAAGGGGAGCTAATGAAAAACTGTTTTTT

J gene: TRBJ2-1
clone size: few
D gene: -
V gene: TRBV5-1
CDR3 protein: CASSLGSVSEQFF
CDR3 DNA: TGCGCCAGCAGCTTGGGTAGCGTTAGTGAGCAGTTCTTC

J gene: TRBJ2-3
clone size: -
D gene: TRBD2
V gene: TRBV11-2
CDR3 protein: CASSQVGLAGHSTDTQYF
CDR3 DNA: TGTGCCAGCAGCCAAGTCGGGCTAGCGGGTCATAGCACAGATACGCAGTATTTT

J gene: TRBJ1-1
clone size: few
D gene: -
V gene: TRBV27
CDR3 protein: CASRLRSHLPDWEDVTEAFF
CDR3 DNA: TGTGCCAGCCGACTTAGGTCCCACCTGCCTGATTGGGAGGACGTCACTGAAGCTTTCTTT

J gene: TRBJ1-2
clone size: -
D gene: -
V gene: TRBV12-3/TRBV12-4
CDR3 protein: CASTVQGTNYGYTF
CDR3 DNA: TGTGCCAGCACCGTACAAGGGACCAACTATGGCTACACCTTC

J gene: TRBJ2-3
clone size: -
D gene: -
V gene: TRBV27
CDR3 protein: CASSLRGSAQYF
CDR3 DNA: TGTGCCAGCAGTTTAAGGGGCTCCGCGCAGTATTTT

J gene: TRBJ2-3
clone size: -
D gene: -
V gene: TRBV4-3
CDR3 protein: CASSQDEGVRQYF
CDR3 DNA: TGCGCCAGCAGCCAAGATGAGGGCGTTCGGCAGTATTTT

J gene: TRBJ2-5
clone size: -
D gene: TRBD2
V gene: TRBV20-1
CDR3 protein: CSARDTGGTQYF
CDR3 DNA: TGCAGTGCTAGGGATACGGGGGGGACCCAGTACTTC

J gene: TRBJ2-7
clone size: few
D gene: -
V gene: TRBV5-1
CDR3 protein: CASSFSPGGYEQYF
CDR3 DNA: TGCGCCAGCAGCTTCTCCCCTGGGGGGTACGAGCAGTACTTC

J gene: TRBJ1-5
clone size: few
D gene: TRBD1
V gene: TRBV6-2/TRBV6-3
CDR3 protein: CASSKRTGPDQPQHF
CDR3 DNA: TGTGCCAGCAGCAAGAGGACAGGGCCTGATCAGCCCCAGCATTTT

J gene: TRBJ2-7
clone size: few
D gene: -
V gene: TRBV6-4
CDR3 protein: CASSDPEGYEQYF
CDR3 DNA: TGTGCCAGCAGTGACCCGGAGGGCTACGAGCAGTACTTC

J gene: TRBJ2-7
clone size: many
D gene: TRBD1
V gene: TRBV7-9
CDR3 protein: CASRSRGPSYEQYF
CDR3 DNA: TGTGCCAGCAGGTCCAGGGGGCCCTCCTACGAGCAGTACTTC

J gene: TRBJ1-6
clone size: -
D gene: -
V gene: TRBV7-9
CDR3 protein: CASSFHNSPLHF
CDR3 DNA: TGTGCCAGCAGCTTTCATAATTCACCCCTCCACTTT

J gene: TRBJ2-3
clone size: -
D gene: -
V gene: TRBV12-3/TRBV12-4
CDR3 protein: CASSWEKPDTQYF
CDR3 DNA: TGTGCCAGCAGTTGGGAGAAACCTGATACGCAGTATTTT